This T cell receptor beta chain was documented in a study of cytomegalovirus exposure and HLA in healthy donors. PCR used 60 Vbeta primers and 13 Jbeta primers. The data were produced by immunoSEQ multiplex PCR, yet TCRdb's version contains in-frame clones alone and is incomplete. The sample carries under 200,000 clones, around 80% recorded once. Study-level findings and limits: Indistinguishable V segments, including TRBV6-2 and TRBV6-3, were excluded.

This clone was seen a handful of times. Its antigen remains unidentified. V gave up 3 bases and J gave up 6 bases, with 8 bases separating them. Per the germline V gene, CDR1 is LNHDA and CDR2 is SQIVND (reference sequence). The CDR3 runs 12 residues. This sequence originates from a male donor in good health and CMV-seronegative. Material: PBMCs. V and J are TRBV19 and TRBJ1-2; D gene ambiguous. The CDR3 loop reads CASSIAGNGYTF. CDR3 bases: TGTGCCAGTAGTATTGCGGGGAATGGCTACACCTTC.